A few counts support the clone carrying this TCR beta chain. What it binds is not known. Documented treatment: approximately 11-day PBMC culture with coronavirus spike peptide pools or control peptides (ViraFEST assay). This sample was taken from a study of vaccination and CD4 T cells after COVID-19. In the study overall: A vaccine, either BNT162b2 or mRNA-1273, was given to participants in two doses. Overlapping SARS-CoV-2, HCoV-NL63, HCoV-OC43 and HCoV-229E spike peptides were used to stimulate cells. Cultures designated as controls were supplied with a CEFX pool, an HIV-1 Nef pool, or no peptide.

Broader study findings: Within the convalescent patients, spike mono-reactivity was found in 304 of 307 vaccine-specific clones.

The CDR3 spans 14 residues. V was clipped by 2 bases and J by 7 bases, with 12 bases between them. CDR1 and CDR2 (germline): MNHEY, SVGAGI. The Oncomine TCR Beta short-read assay sequenced DNA from cultured CD4+ T cells. Each CDR3 protein is one row after TCRdb ran MiXCR on the PCR reads. Among over 8,500 distinct CDR3 sequences, approximately 20% were seen once, and the ten largest hold more than 9%. The material was CD4+ T cells from blood, cultured in vitro, obtained after SARS-CoV-2 vaccination. The chain has TRBV6-5 and TRBJ2-1, with D possibly being TRBD2 (5 bases). The origin of this receptor is a human donor who had recovered from COVID-19. The CDR3, as DNA: TGTGCCAGCAGTTACGTACTAGATGGGAATGAGCAGTTCTTC. Its protein product is CASSYVLDGNEQFF.